What follows are 12 T cell receptor beta chains derived from one specimen sequenced in a study of molecular identifiers for immune sequencing clone quantification. Via MiXCR, TCRdb re-called the PCR reads, giving one row per CDR3 protein. The profile covers about 300,000 distinct CDR3 sequences, with 20% to 25% appearing a single time and under 0.95% taken by the ten largest. Sequenced material: naive CD8+ T cells from blood, with Jurkat cell RNA spiked in. Specified subset: FACS-sorted CD8+CD4-CCR7+CD45RA+ naive T cells. The origin of the receptors is a human donor in good health. Some libraries in this study had Jurkat cell RNA spiked in.

The sample holds a few counts of this clonotype. This may be a read error: a much more frequent sequence differs by one nucleotide. This chain uses TRBV5-6 with TRBJ2-3, with 7 bases that match TRBD2. Germline V CDR1 and CDR2: SGHDT, YYEEEE. CDR3 length equals 17 residues. The CDR3 region has the DNA TGTGCCAGCAGCTTGGCCGTCTGGACGACTAGCACAGATACGCAGTGTTTT. Translated: CASSLAVWTTSTDTQCF. Looking up the rest from reference TRBV5-6 and TRBJ2-3 gives the full variable domain: DAGVTQSPTHLIKTRGQQVTLRCSPKSGHDTVSWYQQALGQGPQFIFQYYEEEERQRGNFPDRFSGHQFPNYSSELNVNALLLGDSALYLCASSLAVWTTSTDTQCFGPGTRLTVL.

In regard to this clonotype: Here the CDR3 omits its conserved ending phenylalanine or tryptophan, so a read error is the likely source. The limits of the CDR3 on the DNA are not certain, so only TCRdb's listed CDR3 is given. The chain uses TRBV7-2 and TRBJ2-3; the D call in the table, TRBD2, was not verified against the DNA. Germline CDR1 is SGHTA and CDR2 is FQGNSA. With termini counted, the CDR3 has 12 amino acids. The CDR3 reads CTSSLPGLAPQI.

There are many counts of this clonotype. The CDR3 spells CASSQVNDREVFFF. The CDR3 DNA is TGCGCCAGCAGCCAAGTGAACGACAGGGAGGTATTTTTCTTC. This rearrangement joins TRBV4-1 to TRBJ2-1; weak D call: TRBD1 (7 bases). Trimming shortened V by 1 base and J by 16 bases, and 20 bases separated the two germline ends. The V gene's germline CDR1 is MGHRA and CDR2 YSYEKL. This CDR3 contains 14 residues.

Ten or more counts support this clonotype. The V and J genes are TRBV30 and TRBJ1-2, with 7 bases lining up with TRBD1. V shed 1 base, J shed 4 bases, and the junction held 3 bases outside the gene matches. The germline gives CDR1 GTSNPN, CDR2 SVGIG (reference sequence). CDR3 length: 13 amino acids. The DNA of the CDR3 is TGTGCCTGGAGTGAGACAGGGCTCTATGGCTACACCTTC. It specifies CAWSETGLYGYTF.

This clonotype was counted a few times. A junction end diverges from the germline sequence, so it may reflect a read error. The rearrangement links TRBV27 to TRBJ1-2; TRBD1 matches at 8 bases. Germline lookup yields CDR1 MNHEY and CDR2 SMNVEV (reference sequence). The CDR3 totals 15 residues. The CDR3 nucleotides are TGTGCCAGCAGAGGGTGGACAGGGCGAATCTATGGCTCCACCTTC. Amino acid sequence: CASRGWTGRIYGSTF.

In the case of this clonotype: One base away lies a much larger clone, so this may be a sequencing read error. The chain uses TRBV4-3 and TRBJ2-7, with D maybe TRBD1 (5 bases). CDR1 and CDR2 from the germline V gene are LGHNA and YSLEER. The CDR3 spans 14 residues. The CDR3 DNA reads TGCGCCAGCAACCAAGATGCAGGGTCCCCCGAGCAGTACTTC. Translating it yields CASNQDAGSPEQYF.

This clonotype has a count of ten or more. The rearrangement joins TRBV30 to TRBJ2-5; D uncertain. Germline V gene data show CDR1 as GTSNPN and CDR2 as SVGIG (reference sequence). With 5 bases removed from V and 2 bases from J, the gap between germline ends came to 18 bases. CDR3 length: 15 residues. The chain's CDR3 is CAWRPGYLGQETQYF. The CDR3 DNA sequence: TGTGCCTGGCGACCTGGATATTTAGGGCAAGAGACCCAGTACTTC.

This clonotype was recorded at least ten times. The chain links TRBV9 to TRBJ2-1, with 9 bases aligning to TRBD2. This CDR3 has 16 amino acids. V lost 0 bases and J lost 2; bases outside the gene matches: 3. The V gene's germline CDR1 is SGDLS and CDR2 YYNGEE. The CDR3 here is CASSVVERGAYNEQFF. The CDR3 DNA sequence: TGTGCCAGCAGCGTAGTGGAGCGGGGGGCCTACAATGAGCAGTTCTTC.

This clonotype was counted at least ten times. V usage is TRBV6-5 and J usage is TRBJ2-4; D tentatively fits TRBD1 or TRBD2 (5 bases each). V lost 7 bases and J 7 bases, leaving 17 bases between the germline ends. The CDR3 consists of 14 residues. Germline CDR1 and CDR2: MNHEY and SVGAGI. Written as DNA, the CDR3 is TGTGCCAGCACCCCTAGTCCGGGGCCCAACATTCAGTACTTC. Translation gives CASTPSPGPNIQYF.

This clonotype has a count of ten or more. The chain links TRBV7-9 to TRBJ2-3; 7 bases line up with TRBD1. The CDR3 spans 15 residues. Trimming at V came to 6 bases and at J to 6 bases, leaving 12 bases not matched to a gene. CDR1 and CDR2 (germline): SEHNR, FQNEAQ (reference sequence). The CDR3, as DNA: TGTGCCAGCAGAGGGACAGATTTTTTGTCGGATACGCAGTATTTT. This sequence encodes CASRGTDFLSDTQYF.

A note on this clonotype: This may be a read error, as it is one base from a much larger clone. The rearrangement links TRBV4-3 to TRBJ2-1, with TRBD2 identical over 8 bases. The CDR3 is 18 residues long. The germline gives CDR1 LGHNA, CDR2 YSLEER. CDR3 protein: CVSSQDLSSGGAYNEQFF. Here the CDR3 DNA reads TGCGTCAGCAGCCAAGATCTCTCGAGCGGGGGTGCCTACAATGAGCAGTTCTTC.

For this clonotype: An end of the junction does not agree with germline; a read error may underlie this. The chain joins TRBV13 to TRBJ2-2; D is ambiguous. The CDR3 covers 13 residues. Germline V gives CDR1 PRHDT, CDR2 FYEKMQ (reference sequence). CDR3 in DNA: TGTGCCAGCAGCTTATCGAACACCAGGGAGCTGTTTTTT. It is translated as CASSLSNTRELFF.